Each of the 21 T cell receptor beta chains below was sequenced from the same sample in a study of T cell changes during pregnancy in multiple sclerosis. Produced via immunoSEQ multiplex PCR; TCRdb's table is partial and in-frame only. This table has approximately 130,000 clones, 80% to 95% appearing once. Sample: peripheral blood, taken before pregnancy. Receptors originate from a female donor with multiple sclerosis, enrolled in a pregnancy study.

The count of this clone is one. The rearrangement links TRBV28 to TRBJ1-6, with D perhaps TRBD1 (5 bases). The CDR3 consists of 17 residues. Trimming removed 3 bases at V and 5 bases at J, with 17 bases between. CDR1 is MDHEN and CDR2 is SYDVKM in the germline V gene. The CDR3 sequence is CASSFLQGFLDNSPLHF. The DNA of the CDR3 is TGTGCCAGCAGTTTTCTTCAGGGATTTTTGGATAATTCACCCCTCCACTTT.

The chain recombines TRBV30 with TRBJ1-3, with TRBD1 matching over 7 bases. Germline V lookup: CDR1 GTSNPN, CDR2 SVGIG (reference sequence). The V segment lost 3 bases and the J segment 4 bases; nucleotides outside the gene matches: 9. This CDR3 contains 15 residues. The CDR3 DNA is TGTGCCTGGAGAGACAGGGATCTCTCAGGAAACACCATATATTTT. This translates into CAWRDRDLSGNTIYF.

The J gene is TRBJ2-1, the V gene TRBV7-6; possibly TRBD2 for D (6 bases). The CDR3 totals 15 residues. Per germline, CDR1 SGHVS and CDR2 FNYEAQ. V was trimmed by 5 bases and J by 1 base, leaving 12 bases between them. The CDR3 loop reads CASSARLGSYNEQFF. In DNA form, the CDR3 reads TGTGCCAGCAGCGCTAGACTAGGATCCTACAATGAGCAGTTCTTC. Supplemented by reference TRBV7-6 and TRBJ2-1, the full variable domain reads GAGVSQSPRYKVTKRGQDVALRCDPISGHVSLYWYRQALGQGPEFLTYFNYEAQQDKSGLPNDRFSAERPEGSISTLTIQRTEQRDSAMYRCASSARLGSYNEQFFGPGTRLTVL.

This rearrangement joins TRBV19 to TRBJ2-3; the match to TRBD2 covers 8 bases. V shed 3 bases, J shed 0 bases, and the junction held 8 bases outside the gene matches. The germline V gene has CDR1 LNHDA and CDR2 SQIVND (reference sequence). The CDR3 length is 17 residues. CDR3 region: CASSIRGSGGSTDTQYF. Written as DNA, the CDR3 is TGTGCCAGTAGTATCCGTGGGAGCGGGGGAAGCACAGATACGCAGTATTTT.

The chain recombines TRBV5-6 with TRBJ1-2; D gene ambiguous. The CDR3 consists of 14 residues. Germline V gene lookup returns CDR1 SGHDT and CDR2 YYEEEE. Trimming stripped 0 bases from V and 3 bases from J, with 9 bases between. The CDR3 DNA follows: TGTGCCAGCAGCTTGGCACAGCTCTACTATGGCTACACCTTC. Residues: CASSLAQLYYGYTF.

This clone was counted a single time. The V gene is TRBV30, the J gene TRBJ2-3; D not certain. Trimming took 0 bases from V and 1 from J, leaving 5 bases between them. Germline CDR1 and CDR2: GTSNPN and SVGIG (reference sequence). The CDR3 covers 13 residues. The CDR3 nucleotides read TGTGCCTGGAGTGTACTTGGCACAGATACGCAGTATTTT. Its translation is CAWSVLGTDTQYF.

In its sample, this clone was seen once. The chain has TRBV11-2 and TRBJ2-5; TRBD2 matches at 9 bases. CDR3 length equals 15 residues. The V gene's germline CDR1 is SGHAT and CDR2 FQNNGV. V was pared by 0 bases and J by 1 base, with 0 bases of the junction left unmatched. DNA of the CDR3: TGTGCCAGCAGCTTAGAACTAGCGGGCCAAGAGACCCAGTACTTC. This encodes CASSLELAGQETQYF.

The chain is built from TRBV2 and TRBJ1-4; possible D gene TRBD1, 5 bases. The CDR3 is 15 residues long. The V and J ends lost 6 bases and 10 bases respectively, with 21 bases between them. Germline-derived CDR1 and CDR2 are SNHLY and FYNNEI. This CDR3 reads CASREREVQGGKLFF. In DNA, the CDR3 is TGTGCCAGCAGGGAAAGGGAGGTGCAGGGAGGAAAACTGTTTTTT.

The J gene is TRBJ2-1, the V gene TRBV18; a possible D gene is TRBD2 (6 bases). The CDR3 spans 15 residues. Germline V gene sequence: CDR1 KGHSH, CDR2 LQKENI. The V gene lost 4 bases and the J gene lost 3 bases, with 13 bases spanning the gap. Here the CDR3 reads CASSLSTGSYNEQFF. Written as DNA, the CDR3 is TGTGCCAGCTCACTAAGTACCGGGAGCTACAATGAGCAGTTCTTC.

The rearrangement uses TRBV5-1 and TRBJ1-1; unclear D gene. Germline V gene sequence: CDR1 SGHRS, CDR2 YFSETQ. The CDR3 sequence is 13 residues long. Trimming took 5 bases from V and 4 from J, leaving 12 bases between them. DNA for the CDR3: TGCGCCAGCAGAATCGGGAGTACCACTGAAGCTTTCTTT. Amino acid sequence: CASRIGSTTEAFF.

The rearrangement uses TRBV19 and TRBJ2-2; 11 positions agree with TRBD2. This CDR3 spans 15 amino acids. Germline V CDR1 and CDR2: LNHDA, SQIVND (reference sequence). The J segment lost 1 base and the V segment lost 10 bases, leaving 5 bases of the junction unmatched. CDR3 amino acids: CATQGLAGNTGELFF. CDR3 DNA sequence: TGTGCCACCCAAGGACTAGCGGGGAACACCGGGGAGCTGTTTTTT. Drawing the rest from reference TRBV19 and TRBJ2-2, the complete variable domain is DGGITQSPKYLFRKEGQNVTLSCEQNLNHDAMYWYRQDPGQGLRLIYYSQIVNDFQKGDIAEGYSVSREKKESFPLTVTSAQKNPTAFYLCATQGLAGNTGELFFGEGSRLTVL.

J is TRBJ1-5 and V is TRBV19; possibly TRBD1 for D (5 bases). The V gene's germline CDR1 is LNHDA and CDR2 SQIVND (reference sequence). V was clipped by 7 bases and J by 0 bases, with 13 bases between them. The CDR3 totals 15 residues. The CDR3 spells CASKLRAFSNQPQHF. The CDR3 DNA reads as TGTGCCAGTAAACTCAGGGCCTTTAGCAATCAGCCCCAGCATTTT.

V and J are TRBV9 and TRBJ2-3, with 12 bases that match TRBD2. This CDR3 region has 15 residues. Germline CDR1 is SGDLS and CDR2 is YYNGEE. Germline trimming cut 4 bases from V and 4 bases from J; bases unmatched to any gene: 4. CDR3 sequence reads: CASSSSGRGADTQYF. CDR3 sequence (DNA): TGTGCCAGCAGCTCTAGCGGGAGGGGGGCAGATACGCAGTATTTT.

This clone was observed once. The CDR3 DNA follows: TGTGCCAGCAGCTTAGTGGGGACAGCAAGTGCGACTAATGAAAAACTGTTTTTT. Its translation is CASSLVGTASATNEKLFF. The V gene is TRBV11-2, the J gene TRBJ1-4; 7 nucleotides agree with TRBD1. Germline V CDR1 and CDR2: SGHAT, FQNNGV. V was clipped by 1 base and J by 2 bases; unmatched bases: 10. This CDR3 is 18 amino acids long.

V is TRBV7-6 and J is TRBJ2-3; D remains unclear. V was clipped by 1 base and J by 4 bases, with 6 bases between them. Germline loops: CDR1 SGHVS, CDR2 FNYEAQ. The CDR3 has 13 residues. The CDR3 loop is CASSLDQSDTQYF. In nucleotides, the CDR3 is TGTGCCAGCAGCTTAGATCAATCAGATACGCAGTATTTT.

This chain uses TRBV28 with TRBJ1-2; TRBD1 agrees at 7 bases. Germline V gene sequence: CDR1 MDHEN, CDR2 SYDVKM. This CDR3 contains 14 residues. V lost 7 bases and J lost 5; bases outside the gene matches: 10. The CDR3: CASTGDSQIYGYTF. The CDR3 bases are TGTGCCAGCACAGGGGACAGCCAGATTTATGGCTACACCTTC.

This clone came up a few times. V and J are TRBV19 and TRBJ2-7; D is perhaps TRBD1 (5 bases). The CDR3 contains 14 residues. The V end lost 5 bases, the J end lost 0 bases, and 11 bases lay between the germline ends. The germline V gene has CDR1 LNHDA and CDR2 SQIVND (reference sequence). The CDR3 reads CASSPSTASYEQYF. The CDR3 DNA follows: TGTGCCAGTAGTCCCTCGACAGCCTCCTACGAGCAGTACTTC.

V usage is TRBV5-8 and J usage is TRBJ1-2, with a possible D match to TRBD1 (6 bases). V gave up 2 bases and J gave up 4 bases, with 18 bases separating them. CDR1 is SGHTS, CDR2 YDEGEE, per germline. The CDR3 spans 16 residues. The DNA for the CDR3 is TGTGCCAGCAGCTTACTAACAGGGTCGGTAAGCTATGGCTACACCTTC. It specifies CASSLLTGSVSYGYTF.

The chain is built from TRBV29-1 and TRBJ1-2; D not certain. CDR3 size: 12 residues. The ends were cut back, 6 bases at V and 0 bases at J, with 8 bases in the middle. Germline-derived CDR1 and CDR2 are SQVTM and ANQGSEA. The CDR3 nucleotides are TGCAGCGTCACCGACTCTAACTATGGCTACACCTTC. This translates into CSVTDSNYGYTF.

The genes are TRBV14 and TRBJ2-3; D gene uncertain. CDR1 and CDR2 from the germline V gene are SGHDN and FVKESK. Trimming left V 6 bases short and J 2 bases short, with 6 bases between. The CDR3 contains 12 residues. As DNA, the CDR3 is TGTGCCAGCAGTCTGTTCACAGATACGCAGTATTTT. It specifies CASSLFTDTQYF.

This chain joins TRBV7-9 and TRBJ2-7; TRBD2 aligns across 8 bases. Trimming cost V 5 bases and J 2 bases; bases outside gene matches: 11. There are 16 residues in the CDR3. CDR1 SEHNR and CDR2 FQNEAQ come from the germline V gene (reference sequence). The DNA of the CDR3 is TGTGCCAGCAGCCCGGGGGGGCGGCGTCCCGCCTACGAGCAGTACTTC. Encoded protein: CASSPGGRRPAYEQYF.